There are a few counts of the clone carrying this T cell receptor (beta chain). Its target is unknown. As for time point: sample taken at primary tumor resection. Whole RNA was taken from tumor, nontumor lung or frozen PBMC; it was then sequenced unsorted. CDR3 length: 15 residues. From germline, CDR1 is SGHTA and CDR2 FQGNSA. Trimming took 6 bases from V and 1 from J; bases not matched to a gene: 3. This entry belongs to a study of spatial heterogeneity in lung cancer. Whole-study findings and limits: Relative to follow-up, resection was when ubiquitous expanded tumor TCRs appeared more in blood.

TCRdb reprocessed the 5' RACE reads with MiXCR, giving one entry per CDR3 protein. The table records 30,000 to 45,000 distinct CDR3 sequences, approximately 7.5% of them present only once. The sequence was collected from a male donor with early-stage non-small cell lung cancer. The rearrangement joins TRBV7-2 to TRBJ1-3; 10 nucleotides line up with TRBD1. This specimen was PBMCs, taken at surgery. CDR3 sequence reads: CASRTGGTSGNTIYF. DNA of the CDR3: TGTGCCAGCAGGACAGGGGGCACTTCTGGAAACACCATATATTTT.